This T cell receptor (beta chain) was found in a study of human T cells and chemical hapten exposure. As for the study in general: On the upper back, patch tests were applied with 0.01% DPC and read at 6 days.

MiXCR, run by TCRdb on the RACE reads, gives a single entry per CDR3 protein. The sample has around 120,000 distinct CDR3 sequences; roughly 15% are singletons. Time point noted: patch test 1, 2 weeks after DPC sensitization. Noted treatment: therapeutic diphenylcyclopropenone sensitization with weekly scalp DPC. In germline, CDR1 is KGHSH, CDR2 LQKENI. CDR3 length equals 16 residues. With 3 bases clipped from V and 3 bases from J, the junction kept 11 bases outside the gene matches. The receptor's source is a man aged 18 to 30 with alopecia areata. Some clones in this sample may be carry-over from other donors' samples. The V and J genes are TRBV18 and TRBJ2-7, with 7 bases aligning to TRBD2. The specimen comprised whole blood, sampled in connection with sensitization to the hapten diphenylcyclopropenone (DPC). The CDR3 sequence is CASSPPGSGAHYEQYF. Written as DNA, the CDR3 is TGTGCCAGCTCACCCCCCGGCAGCGGGGCCCACTACGAGCAGTACTTC.